This T cell receptor (beta chain) was identified during a study of cytomegalovirus exposure and HLA in healthy donors. Study findings and constraints: There were fewer than 200 TCR beta chains listed as cytomegalovirus-associated. In the 120 validation repertoires, approximately 94% of cluster scores exceeded 0, per a later analysis.

These donors were members of the approximately 120-subject validation cohort, a group separate from the approximately 640-subject first cohort. Data came from immunoSEQ multiplex PCR; TCRdb stores just in-frame clones and leaves some out. Of 260,000 or so clones in the sample, around 89% are singletons; the top ten hold about 0.9%. Regarding this clone: Its antigen is unidentified.

CDR3 size: 13 residues. In germline, CDR1 is SEHNR, CDR2 FQNEAQ (reference sequence). The J segment lost 6 bases and the V segment lost 5 bases, leaving 3 bases of the junction unmatched. The TCR originated in a young woman in good health and CMV-seronegative. J is TRBJ2-1 and V is TRBV7-9; 8 bases are a match to TRBD1. The sample was PBMCs. CDR3 coding DNA: TGTGCCAGCAGCATCGGGACAGGCAATGAGCAGTTCTTC. This encodes CASSIGTGNEQFF.